The sequence of this T cell receptor beta chain was determined in a study of cytomegalovirus exposure and HLA in healthy donors (dated by TCRdb to about 2017). Broadly, across the study: An earlier analysis of 587 of the donors reported over 250 Gb of sequence data and some 110 million unique TCR beta sequences obtained from around 180 million T cells. To predict cytomegalovirus infection status, the study brought together high-throughput TCR immunosequencing, statistical association of individual TCRs with disease status, and machine learning. HLA typing covered class I and class II loci at four-digit resolution. The study aimed to test whether cataloging public T cell receptors could reveal signatures of past pathogen exposure. Using immunosequencing, the study profiled T cell repertoires from fewer than 850 subjects and related those repertoires to cytomegalovirus serostatus. Every repertoire in the discovery cohort had been generated on one and the same sequencing platform. A later genetic analysis used genome-wide SNP genotypes for about 65% of the 666 donors, treating that subset as a discovery cohort. Typing coverage varied by locus: about 629-640 donors for A, B, C, DRB1 and DQB1; approximately 560 for DQA1; over 600 for DPA1; fewer than 480 for DPB1. The genetic ancestry cluster associated with self-reported Caucasian donors included 70% to 85% of the 398 genotyped donors. Rather than using new phenotypic data, the later analysis identified candidate immune exposures from TCR beta sequences and from how often those sequences occurred across donors. Along with the 666-subject first cohort, a separate validation cohort of over a hundred different subjects was used. An earlier analysis of several hundred of the donors applied high-throughput TCR beta sequencing to assess whether each TCR beta V gene segment acted as functional or pseudogenic. Donor age, sex, ethnicity and CMV serostatus were compiled alongside the repertoire data. Across around 400 genotyped donors of the cohort, an average of 235,054 unique TCR beta nucleotide sequences per donor were sequenced, and approximately 17% of those sequences were non-productive. To study patterns of TCR occurrence, a later analysis re-analyzed previously published TCR beta repertoires from more than 550 donors and added high-resolution HLA genotyping. An early release that covered about 600 HLA-typed donors contained approximately 290 gigabases of sequencing data and approximately 85 million unique TCR sequences. Because of strong linkage in the cohort, 4 to 6 DR-DQ haplotypes were treated as single units for association and clustering.

The cohort comprised some 730 healthy bone marrow donors. At the time of sampling, every cohort member was nominally healthy, though immune exposures that went unrecorded were likely present. The donor was CMV seronegative and belonged to the group of 352 seronegative cohort members. Each donor provided a peripheral blood sample, and peripheral blood mononuclear cells were used for TCR beta sequencing. Genomic DNA was extracted from the blood cell samples with the Qiagen DNeasy Blood Extraction Kit. A remark on this clone: There is no known antigen for this receptor. Base qualities are not recorded, but no much larger clone differs from it by a single base.

Libraries were made using the immunoSEQ multiplex PCR assay. The multiplex PCR relied on a mix of 60 forward primers for TCR Vbeta segments and 13 reverse primers for TCR Jbeta segments. The CDR3 region of rearranged TCR beta genes was amplified from genomic DNA by a multiplex PCR assay. Amplified TCR beta libraries were sequenced as 87-base-pair reads on the Illumina HiSeq System. In the authors' own workflow: In a later analysis, approximately 74 million unique TCR beta chains were counted across the 690 or so repertoires, and roughly 11 million of these chains were shared by at least two donors. To remove PCR and sequencing errors, raw reads were error-corrected and collapsed into unique sequences using a nearest-neighbor algorithm that merged closely related sequences. V, D and J gene segments were assigned by aligning CDR3 sequences to IMGT reference sequences. For a sequence to be retained, at least a six-nucleotide match to both a V gene segment and a J gene segment was required. Rearrangements were classified as productive when the CDR3 lacked stop codons and remained in frame with V and J, and all other rearrangements were classified as non-productive. CDR3 was defined by IMGT convention, running from the second conserved V-encoded cysteine to the conserved J-encoded phenylalanine. The earlier analysis of about 620 of the donors excluded sequences that lacked an unambiguous match to a single V gene segment. An earlier analysis of under 750 of the donors called V segments functional above 56.7% productive rearrangements and segregating when the between-donor standard deviation exceeded 5%. To diagnose cytomegalovirus status from the catalog of TCR beta chain sequences, a statistical classification framework was built. A later analysis assigned V and J genes by comparing TCR nucleotide sequences with IMGT/GENE-DB human TR gene sequences. The TCRdist pipeline was used in a later analysis to assign CDR3 sequences and most-parsimonious VDJ recombination scenarios. In a later analysis, every TCR beta chain was defined by the combination of its CDR3 amino acid sequence and its V-gene family, and reads without a unique V-gene family were dropped. In a later analysis, 450 to 600 highly shared, low-generation-probability nucleotide sequences were removed to address suspected cross-contamination and a sequencing artifact. For each public chain, a later analysis derived a clonal expansion index from normalized ranks of inferred template counts within each repertoire. In a later analysis, generation probabilities were computed using a VDJ recombination model fitted to out-of-frame rearrangements, and the results were checked against IGoR. Hypergeometric tests were used in a later analysis to score TCR-TCR, TCR-HLA and TCR-CMV co-occurrence, with a repertoire-size bias correction applied to the TCR pairs. False discovery rates were estimated in a later analysis by permuting HLA or CMV assignments 20 times. In a later analysis, co-occurring TCRs were grouped using DBSCAN, and TCRdist sequence similarity was added for clustering within HLA-allele-positive subsets. For co-occurrence clustering, repertoires with fewer than 30,000 or more than 120,000 public chains were excluded, along with roughly five repertoires with anomalous nucleotide sharing. Here the immuneACCESS table is served through TCRdb, limited to in-frame sequences with V and J called. Missing clones are a known gap in these copies; in checked studies unresolved V genes cover under half, and the rest lacks a known reason. V, J and clone size derive from that table, while D and trimming were established from the DNA sequence. The sample data list approximately 180,000 clones, and around 86% of these were observed just once. 1.5% to 2% of the sample rests with the top ten.

Broad study findings and their caveats: In the study, around 150 TCR beta chains were listed as associated with cytomegalovirus. In a later analysis, TCR association rates were found to vary across HLA loci, with the most associated TCRs seen for DRB1 alleles and the fewest for HLA-C alleles. A further reported finding was that TCR beta sequences accurately predicted the HLA-A and HLA-B alleles for most subjects in the first cohort. The sequencing pipeline was judged likely to have produced a cluster of highly shared sequence variants as a technical artifact. This cohort had only TCR beta chains sequenced, and the lack of alpha or paired-chain data limited which features could be detected. In a later analysis, most CMV-associated TCR beta chains were found to appear HLA-restricted, with HLA associations seemingly driven largely by CMV exposure. A later genetic analysis reported fewer N-insertions in productive TCRs among donors in an Asian-associated ancestry cluster than the approximately 670-donor mean. In both the original and validation cohorts, the classifier was reported to diagnose cytomegalovirus status with high specificity and sensitivity. CMV serostatus was the only immune exposure information available for the cohort. In an earlier analysis of a few hundred of the donors, most TCR beta V segments were observed in productive rearrangements about 87% or about 30% of the time, broadly matching IMGT annotations. Specific HLA alleles were associated with roughly 16,000 TCR beta sequences at a false discovery rate of 0.05 in a later analysis. The earlier analysis of some 540 of the donors excluded fewer than 20 rarely observed V segments, including chromosome 9 orphons, because counts were too low. It was suggested by the authors that the approach could potentially be generalized to other disease states and immunological phenotypes. Sequencing depth was assumed to be roughly uniform across donors in the presence/absence analyses, though that assumption may not hold. A few of the identified cytomegalovirus-associated TCR beta chains were confirmed in vitro to be specific for cytomegalovirus antigens. Correlated functional status among segregating V segments might reflect linkage disequilibrium, but an unknown experimental factor could not be ruled out. Across donors, most TCR sequences were observed very rarely, whereas some public TCRs were present in many individuals. Several of the top co-occurrence clusters appeared to be linked to parvovirus B19, influenza, CMV and Epstein-Barr virus, according to a later analysis. Because some donors lacked HLA typing at each locus, the association tests relied only on the typed subset. In a later genetic analysis, a missense DCLRE1C variant was associated with V-gene and J-gene trimming of TCR beta chains, and the association was replicated in an independent cohort. Compared with equally common non-associated chains, HLA-associated TCR beta chains in a later analysis were more clonally expanded and had lower generation probabilities. Assigning TCR associations to individual alleles was difficult when HLA alleles, especially DR and DQ, strongly co-occurred.

The material sequenced was PBMCs. The sequence derives from a young woman in good health and CMV-seronegative.

The base sequence is TGTGCCAGCAGCTCCGGGGGGGGAGGTCGGGCCTATGGCTACACCTTC. This gives the protein CASSSGGGGRAYGYTF. The rearranged chain carries TRBV5-5 and TRBJ1-2; TRBD1 is a possible D gene, resting on 5 matching bases. Cut back by 3 bases and 4 bases, the V and J ends lie 19 bases apart. Taken from cysteine to phenylalanine, the CDR3 has 16 residues. Solely the CDR3 DNA is kept, with 48 bases framed from the first base. As encoded in the germline V gene (reference sequence), CDR1 is SGHKS while CDR2 is YYEKEE.